These 29 T cell receptor beta chains were all obtained from the same sample, sequenced in a study of T-cell memory formation after mild COVID-19. MiXCR, run by TCRdb on the 5' RACE reads, gives a single entry per CDR3 protein. The sample contains roughly 450,000 distinct CDR3 sequences, roughly 18% of which appear only once. Input material: PBMCs or a T cell subset sorted from them (not recorded which). These receptors all come from a man between 18 and 35 years old who had mild COVID-19 (a few samples of this study predate the infection). Cell type and time point are not known.

The rearrangement joins TRBV12-3 or TRBV12-4 to TRBJ2-5; 9 bases map to TRBD2. V was pared by 6 bases and J by 7 bases, with 9 bases of the junction left unmatched. This CDR3 comprises 14 residues. The CDR3 spells CASSPGLALGTQYF. The CDR3 DNA is TGTGCCAGCAGCCCTGGACTAGCGTTGGGGACCCAGTACTTC.

The genes are TRBV6-2 or TRBV6-3 and TRBJ2-7; 7 bases map to TRBD2. Trimming removed 5 bases from V and 4 bases from J; junction bases left unmatched: 8. This CDR3 has 14 amino acids. Germline V gives CDR1 MNHEY, CDR2 SVGEGT. The CDR3 nucleotides are TGTGCCAGCAGTACAACTAGCGCCAGATACGAGCAGTACGTC. Its protein is CASSTTSARYEQYV.

There are a few counts of this clonotype. V is TRBV18 and J is TRBJ2-5; possibly TRBD2 for D (5 bases). Germline V gene data show CDR1 as KGHSH and CDR2 as LQKENI. V was cut by 1 base and J by 5 bases, with 11 bases left in between. This CDR3 spans 14 amino acids. In DNA form, the CDR3 reads TGTGCCAGCTCACCACAGAGGGTAGAGGAGACCCAGTACTTC. Translated: CASSPQRVEETQYF.

V is TRBV27 and J is TRBJ2-7, with 9 bases matching TRBD1. Trimming at V came to 4 bases and at J to 3 bases, leaving 10 bases not matched to a gene. This CDR3 contains 16 residues. Germline CDR1 reads MNHEY; CDR2 reads SMNVEV (reference sequence). CDR3 nucleotide sequence: TGTGCCAGCAGTTACTTGATCGGACAGGGGCACTACGAGCAGTACTTC. Amino acid sequence: CASSYLIGQGHYEQYF.

With regard to this clonotype: A read error may account for a junction end that differs from germline. J is TRBJ2-1 and V is TRBV7-9; D is uncertain. The CDR3 spans 13 residues. CDR1 is SEHNR and CDR2 is FQNEAQ in the germline V gene (reference sequence). The CDR3 DNA reads TGTGCCAGCAGCTTAGTGGCATACAATGAGCATTTCTTC. Its protein is CASSLVAYNEHFF.

This clonotype turned up a few times. The chain links TRBV12-3 or TRBV12-4 to TRBJ2-2; 10 nucleotides align to TRBD2. Unmatched junction bases numbered 5, after V lost 7 bases and J lost 3 bases. The CDR3 extends over 15 amino acids. In DNA, the CDR3 is TGTGCCAGCAACCCACTAGCGGGATACACCGGGGAGCTGTTTTTT. Protein: CASNPLAGYTGELFF.

Details on this clonotype: The junction shows a germline mismatch at one end, possibly a read error. This rearrangement joins TRBV7-7 to TRBJ1-1; 9 bases map to TRBD1. Germline values: CDR1 SSHAT, CDR2 FNYEAQ (reference sequence). This CDR3 is built from 18 residues. The CDR3 reads CASRWDREGSGMNTEAFF. CDR3 in DNA: TGTGCTAGCAGATGGGACAGGGAGGGGAGCGGGATGAACACTGAAGCTTTCTTT.

The V and J genes are TRBV20-1 and TRBJ2-7; 7 nucleotides align to TRBD1. The CDR3 spans 14 residues. Germline V CDR1 and CDR2: DFQATT, SNEGSKA (reference sequence). J lost 3 bases, V lost 1 base, and 6 bases had no gene match. This CDR3 is CSARGGTVLYEQYF. CDR3 nucleotides: TGCAGTGCTAGAGGGGGGACAGTCCTCTACGAGCAGTACTTC.

This sequence joins TRBV7-2 and TRBJ1-5; no firm D call. Trimming took 2 bases from V and 1 from J, leaving 9 bases between them. The germline V gene encodes CDR1 SGHTA and CDR2 FQGNSA. This CDR3 region has 15 residues. The CDR3 DNA is TGTGCCAGCAGCTTACTCGGGAGAAGCAATCAGCCCCAGCATTTT. This encodes CASSLLGRSNQPQHF.

This clonotype was seen a few times. The chain combines TRBV20-1 with TRBJ1-2; perhaps TRBD1 as D (6 bases). The CDR3 runs to 11 residues. Germline V gene data show CDR1 as DFQATT and CDR2 as SNEGSKA (reference sequence). V was clipped by 7 bases and J by 10 bases, with 16 bases between them. The CDR3 reads CSGSRGAAYTF. In nucleotides, the CDR3 is TGCAGTGGATCAAGGGGGGCGGCCTACACCTTC.

This clonotype was detected ten times or more. V is TRBV20-1 and J is TRBJ2-5; D may be TRBD2 (6 bases). Trimming removed 6 bases from V and 4 bases from J, with 15 bases in between. Per the germline V gene, CDR1 is DFQATT and CDR2 is SNEGSKA (reference sequence). The CDR3 has 13 amino acids. The CDR3 is CSAFIRGGETQYF. DNA of the CDR3: TGCAGTGCCTTTATCCGGGGAGGAGAGACCCAGTACTTC.

This clonotype was observed a handful of times. The chain joins TRBV5-1 to TRBJ2-3; D gene ambiguous. Germline V CDR1 and CDR2: SGHRS, YFSETQ. This CDR3 is built from 13 residues. V was cut by 5 bases and J by 0 bases, with 7 bases left in between. The CDR3 DNA follows: TGCGCCAGCAGAATGGAAAGCACAGATACGCAGTATTTT. As protein: CASRMESTDTQYF.

The V gene is TRBV4-1, the J gene TRBJ2-5, with 8 nucleotides matching TRBD2. V shed 4 bases and J 4 bases; nucleotides not matched to a gene: 8. The CDR3 runs 15 residues. In germline, CDR1 is MGHRA, CDR2 YSYEKL. The CDR3 sequence is CASSPSGRGPETQYF. The DNA of the CDR3 is TGCGCCAGCAGCCCTAGCGGGCGGGGCCCAGAGACCCAGTACTTC.

The chain couples TRBV6-2 or TRBV6-3 to TRBJ2-3; D remains unclear. Germline loops: CDR1 MNHEY, CDR2 SVGEGT. Trimming shortened V by 2 bases and J by 3 bases, and 12 bases separated the two germline ends. The CDR3 has 15 amino acids. The CDR3 is CASSYPTHWTDTQYF. The CDR3 bases are TGTGCCAGCAGTTACCCGACCCATTGGACAGATACGCAGTATTTT.

There are a few counts of this clonotype. The rearrangement joins TRBV12-3 or TRBV12-4 to TRBJ2-2; no firm D call. CDR3 length equals 14 residues. V shed 6 bases and J shed 1 base, with 9 bases lying between them. For the CDR3, the DNA is TGTGCCAGCAGAGACGGCCTGAACACCGGGGAGCTGTTTTTT. This codes for CASRDGLNTGELFF.

This clonotype has a handful of counts. The chain employs TRBV12-3 or TRBV12-4 and TRBJ2-4, with D perhaps TRBD2 (6 bases). The germline V and J ends were trimmed by 2 bases and 0 bases, with 17 bases remaining between them. The CDR3 extends over 18 amino acids. For the CDR3, the DNA is TGTGCCAGCAGTTTATGGGGCGGGGTGGACTTAGCCAAAAACATTCAGTACTTC. Its protein is CASSLWGGVDLAKNIQYF.

A few counts support this clonotype. The gene calls are TRBV27 and TRBJ2-5; the D gene is possibly TRBD1 (6 bases). The CDR3 has 13 amino acids. The ends were cut back, 0 bases at V and 13 bases at J, with 15 bases in the middle. Germline V gives CDR1 MNHEY, CDR2 SMNVEV (reference sequence). CDR3 region: CASSLSGASTVYF. The CDR3 region has the DNA TGTGCCAGCAGTTTATCGGGGGCATCTACGGTGTACTTC.

Points on this clonotype: Mismatch with germline at one junction end may stem from a read error. The rearrangement joins TRBV9 to TRBJ1-1; TRBD1 matches 7 bases. CDR1 and CDR2 (germline): SGDLS, YYNGEE. The CDR3 runs 15 residues. In DNA, the CDR3 is TGTGCAAGCAGCGTAGGGGGCACCTTGAACACTGAAGCTTTCTTT. Protein: CASSVGGTLNTEAFF.

The sample holds a few counts of this clonotype. This sequence joins TRBV20-1 and TRBJ2-1, with TRBD2 matching 7 bases. Per the germline V gene, CDR1 is DFQATT and CDR2 is SNEGSKA (reference sequence). This CDR3 has 14 residues. The V gene end was trimmed by 6 bases and the J gene end by 2 bases; junction bases not matched to a gene: 7. In DNA, the CDR3 is TGCAGTGCCCCTCGCGCGGGAGCCTACAATGAGCAGTTCTTC. Translated: CSAPRAGAYNEQFF.

This clonotype was seen more than once but under ten times. The chain uses TRBV9 and TRBJ1-1, with TRBD1 identical over 7 bases. The CDR3 is made up of 17 amino acids. V lost 1 base to trimming and J lost 3 bases; unmatched junction nucleotides: 12. Germline V gene lookup returns CDR1 SGDLS and CDR2 YYNGEE. Written as DNA, the CDR3 is TGTGCCAGCAGCGTAATGGAAAGGGGGCGCGTGGACACTGAAGCTTTCTTT. As protein: CASSVMERGRVDTEAFF.

CDR3 in amino acids: CASSLVPLTGIDGYTF. The CDR3 DNA follows: TGTGCCAGCAGCTTGGTCCCCTTAACAGGGATTGATGGCTACACCTTC. J is TRBJ1-2 and V is TRBV5-5; maybe TRBD1 (6 bases). V lost 0 bases and J 6 bases, leaving 18 bases between the germline ends. The CDR3 loop spans 16 amino acids. Germline V gives CDR1 SGHKS, CDR2 YYEKEE (reference sequence).

This clonotype was detected many times. This rearrangement joins TRBV5-5 to TRBJ1-5; no reliable D call. The V end lost 4 bases, the J end lost 7 bases, and 9 bases lay between the germline ends. The CDR3 loop spans 12 amino acids. The germline gives CDR1 SGHKS, CDR2 YYEKEE (reference sequence). CDR3 protein: CASSQLSQPQHF. The CDR3 nucleotides read TGTGCCAGCAGCCAGTTAAGCCAGCCCCAGCATTTT.

This clonotype was detected only a few times. V usage is TRBV24-1 and J usage is TRBJ2-1; TRBD1 matches at 11 bases. Germline V gene sequence: CDR1 KGHDR, CDR2 SFDVKD. The ends lost 6 bases at V and 5 bases at J; junction bases unmatched: 5. The CDR3 has 15 residues. The CDR3 is CATSQPGQGDNEQFF. The CDR3 bases are TGTGCCACCAGTCAACCGGGACAGGGGGACAATGAGCAGTTCTTC.

This clonotype was picked up a small number of times. V usage is TRBV5-1 and J usage is TRBJ1-3; D call uncertain. V gave up 2 bases and J gave up 4 bases, with 10 bases separating them. CDR3 length equals 14 residues. Germline loops: CDR1 SGHRS, CDR2 YFSETQ. CDR3 sequence (DNA): TGCGCCAGCAGCTTCGTCGGCACGGGAAACACCATATATTTT. This translates into CASSFVGTGNTIYF.

In its sample, this clonotype was seen a few times. The chain links TRBV5-5 to TRBJ1-4, with D uncertain. Germline CDR1 SGHKS, CDR2 YYEKEE (reference sequence). CDR3 length: 16 amino acids. The V end lost 3 bases, the J end lost 0 bases, and 12 bases lay between the germline ends. CDR3: CASSSTGRPTNEKLFF. The CDR3 DNA reads as TGTGCCAGCAGCTCGACCGGACGGCCAACTAATGAAAAACTGTTTTTT.

This rearrangement joins TRBV7-9 to TRBJ2-2, with 9 positions matching TRBD1. CDR3 size: 17 residues. From germline, CDR1 is SEHNR and CDR2 FQNEAQ (reference sequence). J lost 5 bases, V lost 5 bases, and 12 bases had no gene match. Written as DNA, the CDR3 is TGTGCCAGCAGCCTCTACAGGGGGCTGGGAGTAACCGGGGAGCTGTTTTTT. Translated, it gives CASSLYRGLGVTGELFF.

This clonotype was counted a few times. The rearrangement uses TRBV7-9 and TRBJ2-7; D is ambiguous. The germline V and J ends were trimmed by 6 bases and 1 base, with 13 bases remaining between them. This CDR3 region has 14 residues. CDR1 is SEHNR, CDR2 FQNEAQ, per germline (reference sequence). Written as DNA, the CDR3 is TGTGCCAGCAGTGTTACCACTGAGTCCTACGAGCAGTACTTC. This codes for CASSVTTESYEQYF.

Of note for this clonotype: This may arise from a read error, as a much more abundant clone is one base away. The chain has TRBV5-1 and TRBJ2-3, with D possibly matching TRBD2 (6 bases). The CDR3 spans 15 residues. Germline-derived CDR1 and CDR2 are SGHRS and YFSETQ. V gave up 0 bases and J gave up 1 base, with 9 bases separating them. The CDR3 is CASSLDTGGTDTQYF. CDR3 nucleotide sequence: TGCGCCAGCAGCTTGGATACGGGGGGCACAGATACGCAGTATTTT.

In its sample, this clonotype was seen a few times. This chain joins TRBV9 and TRBJ2-2; 7 bases fit TRBD1. The germline V gene encodes CDR1 SGDLS and CDR2 YYNGEE. This CDR3 region has 13 residues. The V gene end was trimmed by 3 bases and the J gene end by 5 bases; junction bases not matched to a gene: 1. CDR3 sequence: CASSATGTGELFF. The CDR3 nucleotides read TGTGCCAGCAGCGCGACAGGGACCGGGGAGCTGTTTTTT. Variable domain in full (rest from reference TRBV9 and TRBJ2-2): DSGVTQTPKHLITATGQRVTLRCSPRSGDLSVYWYQQSLDQGLQFLIQYYNGEERAKGNILERFSAQQFPDLHSELNLSSLELGDSALYFCASSATGTGELFFGEGSRLTVL.